The rows below give T cell receptor beta chains drawn from one sample of a study of cytomegalovirus exposure and HLA in healthy donors. Profiling relied on immunoSEQ multiplex PCR, and the TCRdb table lists in-frame clones only, not all of them. The table lists 150,000 to 200,000 clones, roughly 80% of them singletons, with around 2% in the top ten. Sequences were obtained from PBMCs. The source of these receptors is a man in his fifties in good health and CMV-seropositive. Each CDR3 is given with its conserved first and last residue. D genes are given only for firm matches. Part of the rows lack a size; the others show once, few, many or a class for expanded clones.

J: TRBJ2-1; V: TRBV10-2; size: -; D: -; DNA: TGCGCCAGCAGTTCCCTTAACTCCTACAATGAGCAGTTCTTC; CDR3: CASSSLNSYNEQFF
J: TRBJ1-2; V: TRBV18; size: -; D: -; DNA: TGTGCCAGCTCACAAGACAGGACCTATGGCTACACCTTC; CDR3: CASSQDRTYGYTF
J: TRBJ1-1; V: TRBV30; size: -; D: -; DNA: TGTGCCTGGAGTGAAGGGGGACATCAAGCTTTCTTT; CDR3: CAWSEGGHQAFF
J: TRBJ1-2; V: TRBV4-3; size: -; D: -; DNA: TGCGCCAGCAGCCAAGAACAGGGTGCTGGCCATGGCTACACCTTC; CDR3: CASSQEQGAGHGYTF
J: TRBJ2-5; V: TRBV4-2; size: -; D: TRBD2; DNA: TGTGCCAGCAGCCAGGAGCGGGGGCTACAAGAGACCCAGTACTTC; CDR3: CASSQERGLQETQYF
J: TRBJ1-1; V: TRBV19; size: -; D: -; DNA: TGTGCCAGTAGGTCCACAGGTCCAAACACTGAAGCTTTCTTT; CDR3: CASRSTGPNTEAFF
J: TRBJ1-1; V: TRBV7-3; size: -; D: TRBD1; DNA: TGTGCCAGCAGCTTTGAGGGGGCGGGCGTCACTGAAGCTTTCTTT; CDR3: CASSFEGAGVTEAFF
J: TRBJ1-2; V: TRBV19; size: once; D: -; DNA: TGTGCCAGTAGTCTGTACCGACAGGTCGGTGGCTACACCTTC; CDR3: CASSLYRQVGGYTF
J: TRBJ1-6; V: TRBV12-5; size: -; D: TRBD1; DNA: TGTGCTAGTGGTTATGAGGACAGGGGTAATTCACCCCTCCACTTT; CDR3: CASGYEDRGNSPLHF
J: TRBJ2-1; V: TRBV7-9; size: -; D: TRBD1; DNA: TGTGCCAGCAGCTTGGGACAGGGAAAGAATGAGCAGTTCTTC; CDR3: CASSLGQGKNEQFF
J: TRBJ2-7; V: TRBV2; size: -; D: -; DNA: TGTGCCAGCAGTGCTGTCCACAACTACGAGCAGTACTTC; CDR3: CASSAVHNYEQYF
J: TRBJ2-7; V: TRBV19; size: -; D: TRBD1; DNA: TGTGCCAGTAGTAGGCCAGGGACAGATCCCTACGAGCAGTACTTC; CDR3: CASSRPGTDPYEQYF
J: TRBJ1-5; V: TRBV2; size: -; D: -; DNA: TGTGCCAGCAAAATGACAGCAGCGCAGCCCCAGCATTTT; CDR3: CASKMTAAQPQHF
J: TRBJ2-1; V: TRBV9; size: -; D: TRBD1; DNA: TGTGCCAGCAGCGTAGTAGGACAGGGGCGTCATGAGCAGTTCTTC; CDR3: CASSVVGQGRHEQFF
J: TRBJ1-6; V: TRBV9; size: few; D: TRBD1; DNA: TGTGCCAGCAGCGCGCGACAGGGGGCTTCACCCCTCCACTTT; CDR3: CASSARQGASPLHF
J: TRBJ1-6; V: TRBV6-1; size: -; D: -; DNA: TGTGCCAGCAGTGGGGGGACATGGTATAATTCACCCCTCCACTTT; CDR3: CASSGGTWYNSPLHF
J: TRBJ2-4; V: TRBV11-2; size: once; D: TRBD1; DNA: TGTGCCAGCAGCTTAGTCCATTGGGCCAGGGGGCGAGGAAACATTCAGTACTTC; CDR3: CASSLVHWARGRGNIQYF
J: TRBJ1-1; V: TRBV2; size: once; D: -; DNA: TGTGCCAGCAGGTATACAAACACTGAAGCTTTCTTT; CDR3: CASRYTNTEAFF
J: TRBJ2-1; V: TRBV5-8; size: -; D: TRBD2; DNA: TGTGCCAGCAGCTGGGGAGGGCGCTCCTACAATGAGCAGTTCTTC; CDR3: CASSWGGRSYNEQFF
J: TRBJ2-1; V: TRBV28; size: few; D: TRBD2; DNA: TGTGCCAGCAGTTCCCCTAGCGGGGGGGCCATTGAGCAGTTCTTC; CDR3: CASSSPSGGAIEQFF
J: TRBJ1-3; V: TRBV18; size: -; D: TRBD1; DNA: TGTGCCAGCTCACCTAGACAGGGCGCATACTCTGGAAACACCATATATTTT; CDR3: CASSPRQGAYSGNTIYF
J: TRBJ1-4; V: TRBV5-1; size: few; D: -; DNA: TGCGCCAGCAGCTTGGCGGCAGGGAATGAAAAACTGTTTTTT; CDR3: CASSLAAGNEKLFF
J: TRBJ2-3; V: TRBV9; size: -; D: -; DNA: TGTGCCAGCAGCGCTACACCGACTTACACAGATACGCAGTATTTT; CDR3: CASSATPTYTDTQYF
J: TRBJ1-4; V: TRBV18; size: -; D: -; DNA: TGTGCCAGCTCACGATCAGGGAGGACTAATGAAAAACTGTTTTTT; CDR3: CASSRSGRTNEKLFF
J: TRBJ1-1; V: TRBV10-3; size: -; D: -; DNA: TGTGCCATCAATCAGGGGACGAACACTGAAGCTTTCTTT; CDR3: CAINQGTNTEAFF
J: TRBJ2-7; V: TRBV7-9; size: -; D: TRBD1; DNA: TGTGCCAGCAGCCCGCGGGACAGGGGCAACGAGCAGTACTTC; CDR3: CASSPRDRGNEQYF